This T cell receptor (beta chain) appears in the sequencing data of a study of T cell responses to AZD1222 COVID-19 vaccine. Findings and limits, study-wide: The number of AZD1222 recipients seropositive at baseline was only 6 or 7. Among the donors, most were white British and more were female, and clonal diversity was possibly underestimated. Targeting of unmutated variant regions was reportedly seen in nearly half of spike-specific TCRs.

The data were produced by immunoSEQ multiplex PCR, yet TCRdb's version contains in-frame clones alone and is incomplete. In the table there are 90,000 to 110,000 clones, roughly 87% of which are singletons. Comments on this clone: Its matching antigen is unknown.

V was cut by 2 bases and J by 4 bases, with 12 bases left in between. CDR3 size: 15 residues. The V gene's germline CDR1 is MNHNY and CDR2 SVGAGI (reference sequence). This material consisted of peripheral blood, taken on day 0 of AZD1222 vaccination. The V gene is TRBV6-6, the J gene TRBJ2-1; the D gene could be TRBD1 or TRBD2 (5 bases each). The origin of this receptor is an adult in good health. The CDR3 coding sequence is TGTGCCAGCAGTTACGGCCAGGGAGTTTACAATGAGCAGTTCTTC. This sequence encodes CASSYGQGVYNEQFF.